This T cell receptor beta chain was identified in a study of T cells in Graves' hyperthyroidism and ophthalmopathy. Study-level background: Peripheral blood was collected at initial diagnosis, before any treatment.

Using RNA transcripts as the source, TCR beta CDR3 regions were amplified. Carried out on the TCR CDR3, a first-round RT-PCR used the HTBI primer set. One entry per CDR3 protein results from TCRdb running MiXCR on the multiplex PCR reads. The sample has nearly 600,000 distinct CDR3 sequences, 13% to 15% seen once. This clonotype was recorded at least ten times. Clinical Activity Scores of at least 3, NOSPECS grades of at least 4 and durations under 3 months characterized ophthalmopathy patients. Orbital computed tomography, thyroid ultrasound, serum thyroxine and TRAb, and clinical symptoms together informed the diagnoses. PBMCs were collected from an approximately 10 ml volume of fresh peripheral blood. This CDR3 is 15 amino acids long. Germline V gene data show CDR1 as KGHSH and CDR2 as LQKENI. Trimming removed 4 bases from V and 10 bases from J; junction bases left unmatched: 13.

This TCR was sampled from a woman aged 18 to 35 with Graves' ophthalmopathy. Sequenced sample: blood. The V and J genes are TRBV18 and TRBJ2-3; TRBD2 aligns across 8 bases. The CDR3 reads CASSRGGRLLRAQYF. As DNA, the CDR3 is TGTGCCAGCTCACGAGGCGGGAGGCTATTGAGGGCGCAGTATTTT.